Below are 30 T cell receptor beta chains sequenced from a single sample in a study of Tregs in tolerant kidney transplant recipients. TCRdb's copy holds only in-frame clones and misses some; the assay was immunoSEQ multiplex PCR. Of about 240,000 clones in the sample, approximately 83% are singletons; the top ten hold over 0.5%. Sequenced sample: CD4+ T cells from blood. The receptors shown here come from a human donor in good health.

V gene TRBV5-8 combines with J gene TRBJ1-5, with unresolved D. Deletions cut 0 bases from V and 4 bases from J, with 11 bases between. CDR1 and CDR2 (germline): SGHTS, YDEGEE. The CDR3 has 15 residues. The CDR3 is CASSLDGNLNQPQHF. The CDR3 DNA follows: TGTGCCAGCAGCTTGGACGGGAACCTAAATCAGCCCCAGCATTTT.

This chain links TRBV5-5 with TRBJ2-3; 12 bases agree with TRBD2. This CDR3 contains 18 residues. In germline, CDR1 is SGHKS, CDR2 YYEKEE (reference sequence). Trimming cost V 0 bases and J 2 bases; bases outside gene matches: 7. In DNA form, the CDR3 reads TGTGCCAGCAGCTTGGCTTGGACTAGCGGGACCTTCACAGATACGCAGTATTTT. This encodes CASSLAWTSGTFTDTQYF.

The chain has TRBV11-2 and TRBJ2-2, with D maybe TRBD1 (5 bases). The germline gives CDR1 SGHAT, CDR2 FQNNGV. The CDR3 length is 16 residues. Deletions cut 5 bases from V and 1 base from J, with 14 bases between. DNA of the CDR3: TGTGCCAGCAGCCCGACAGCCTCTTTGAACACCGGGGAGCTGTTTTTT. Its protein is CASSPTASLNTGELFF.

Only a few counts were recorded for this clone. The genes are TRBV5-1 and TRBJ1-1, with D possibly being TRBD1 (5 bases). Trimming took 2 bases from V and 3 from J, leaving 11 bases between them. The CDR3 is 14 amino acids. From germline, CDR1 is SGHRS and CDR2 YFSETQ. In DNA form, the CDR3 reads TGCGCCAGCAGCTTTCGGGGGGTGGACACTGAAGCTTTCTTT. Residues: CASSFRGVDTEAFF.

This clone was observed a few times. This sequence joins TRBV25-1 and TRBJ2-3, with 8 bases identical to TRBD1. Germline CDR1 and CDR2: MGHDK and SYGVNS. The CDR3 is 15 residues long. Unmatched junction bases numbered 6, after V lost 0 bases and J lost 7 bases. CDR3 in DNA: TGTGCCAGCAGTGAATATCAGGGGGCGCACAATACGCAGTATTTT. Protein: CASSEYQGAHNTQYF.

Written as DNA, the CDR3 is TGCGCCAGCCGGAGGGACGGAGGCTACGAGCAGTACTTC. Translating it yields CASRRDGGYEQYF. The chain carries TRBV5-1 and TRBJ2-7, with D perhaps TRBD2 (6 bases). V was cut by 7 bases and J by 3 bases, with 14 bases left in between. The V gene's germline CDR1 is SGHRS and CDR2 YFSETQ. The CDR3 is made up of 13 amino acids.

J is TRBJ2-1 and V is TRBV5-1; D is unclear. The CDR3 has 14 residues. Trimming removed 1 base at V and 2 bases at J, with 7 bases between. Germline-derived CDR1 and CDR2 are SGHRS and YFSETQ. The CDR3 region is CASSLSPAYNEQFF. The CDR3 DNA reads TGCGCCAGCAGCTTGTCCCCGGCCTACAATGAGCAGTTCTTC.

This clone occurred once. The V call is TRBV5-6, the J call TRBJ1-1; D gene uncertain. This CDR3 has 14 residues. Germline CDR1 SGHDT, CDR2 YYEEEE. V was shortened by 2 bases and J by 0 bases, with 8 bases between the two germline ends. The CDR3 spells CASSFKTMNTEAFF. CDR3 nucleotide sequence: TGTGCCAGCAGCTTTAAAACCATGAACACTGAAGCTTTCTTT.

This sequence joins TRBV28 and TRBJ1-3, with a weak D call TRBD1 (6 bases). The V gene lost 3 bases and the J gene lost 0 bases, with 12 bases spanning the gap. Germline V gene lookup returns CDR1 MDHEN and CDR2 SYDVKM. CDR3 length equals 16 residues. CDR3 DNA sequence: TGTGCCAGCAGTTTCTTCCAGGGGACCTCTGGAAACACCATATATTTT. Its translation: CASSFFQGTSGNTIYF.

In this sample, this clone turned up once. The V call is TRBV29-1, the J call TRBJ2-1, with 9 bases aligning to TRBD1. In germline, CDR1 is SQVTM, CDR2 ANQGSEA. V lost 8 bases to trimming and J lost 4 bases; unmatched junction nucleotides: 6. The length of the CDR3 is 13 residues. CDR3 amino acids: CSSRQGGYNEQFF. The CDR3 DNA reads TGCAGCTCCCGACAGGGGGGGTACAATGAGCAGTTCTTC.

This chain connects TRBV7-2 to TRBJ2-7; TRBD2 aligns across 7 bases. The CDR3 runs 15 residues. The V gene end was trimmed by 5 bases and the J gene end by 5 bases; junction bases not matched to a gene: 12. Germline-derived CDR1 and CDR2 are SGHTA and FQGNSA. This CDR3 is CASSRVSGSWNEQYF. The CDR3 region has the DNA TGTGCCAGCAGCCGTGTTAGCGGGTCCTGGAACGAGCAGTACTTC.

The chain uses TRBV10-1 and TRBJ1-1, with 12 bases aligning to TRBD1. The CDR3 is 12 residues long. V shed 6 bases and J 8 bases; nucleotides not matched to a gene: 1. Per the germline V gene, CDR1 is WNHNN and CDR2 is SYGVQD (reference sequence). CDR3 sequence: CASRGTGGEAFF. In DNA, the CDR3 is TGCGCCAGCAGGGGGACAGGGGGCGAAGCTTTCTTT.

The J gene is TRBJ2-7, the V gene TRBV11-3; D perhaps matches TRBD1 (6 bases). Germline lookup yields CDR1 SGHNT and CDR2 YENEEA. The CDR3 is 12 amino acids. The germline V and J ends were trimmed by 5 bases and 5 bases, with 10 bases remaining between them. CDR3 in DNA: TGTGCCAGCAGCGGCAGGGGAGACGAGCAGTACTTC. Its translation: CASSGRGDEQYF.

This chain joins TRBV6-6 and TRBJ2-5, with D tentatively TRBD2 (5 bases). Matching the DNA end better, TRBJ2-7 makes the J call doubtful. CDR1 is MNHNY, CDR2 SVGAGI, per germline (reference sequence). CDR3 size: 14 residues. The CDR3 here is CASSYASGRDEQYF. Written as DNA, the CDR3 is TGTGCCAGCAGTTACGCCAGCGGACGGGACGAGCAGTACTTC.

This clone was seen a single time. The chain combines TRBV6-5 with TRBJ1-2; D remains ambiguous. Looked up from germline, CDR1 is MNHEY and CDR2 is SVGAGI. V lost 8 bases to trimming and J lost 8 bases, with 21 bases between them. This CDR3 is 14 amino acids long. The CDR3 DNA follows: TGTGCCAGCGTAGTCGGGCCCTTCGGGTCCGGCTACACCTTC. This sequence encodes CASVVGPFGSGYTF.

The chain combines TRBV12-5 with TRBJ2-3; 9 bases map to TRBD1. V was clipped by 7 bases and J by 2 bases; unmatched bases: 4. The V gene's germline CDR1 is LGHNT and CDR2 FRNRAP. The CDR3 runs to 14 residues. The CDR3 spells CASARDRATDTQYF. The DNA for the CDR3 is TGTGCTAGTGCCCGGGACAGGGCCACAGATACGCAGTATTTT.

As DNA, the CDR3 is TGTGCCAGCAGCGGCAGCTCCTACGAGCAGTACTTC. Residues: CASSGSSYEQYF. This rearrangement joins TRBV9 to TRBJ2-7; D is uncertain. V was trimmed by 3 bases and J by 0 bases, leaving 4 bases between them. This CDR3 region has 12 residues. Germline CDR1 is SGDLS and CDR2 is YYNGEE. Full variable domain (outside the CDR3, taken from reference TRBV9 and TRBJ2-7): DSGVTQTPKHLITATGQRVTLRCSPRSGDLSVYWYQQSLDQGLQFLIQYYNGEERAKGNILERFSAQQFPDLHSELNLSSLELGDSALYFCASSGSSYEQYFGPGTRLTVT.

The chain uses TRBV4-1 and TRBJ2-5; D might be TRBD2 (6 bases). The germline CDR1 and CDR2 sequences are MGHRA and YSYEKL. This CDR3 contains 19 residues. The V end was cut by 0 bases, the J end by 5 bases, with 25 bases between. CDR3 DNA: TGCGCCAGCAGCCAAGAAAGGTCGCTATTAATGGCGGGAAGGGAGACCCAGTACTTC. Translating gives CASSQERSLLMAGRETQYF.

The gene calls are TRBV2 and TRBJ1-2; 8 nucleotides agree with TRBD1. The CDR3 covers 14 residues. Per the germline V gene, CDR1 is SNHLY and CDR2 is FYNNEI. V was clipped by 4 bases and J by 7 bases; unmatched bases: 8. The CDR3 nucleotides read TGTGCCAGCAGTGCCGGCAGGGGGCCGCCTGGCTACACCTTC. Translated, it gives CASSAGRGPPGYTF.

V is TRBV29-1 and J is TRBJ2-5; D is possibly TRBD2 (6 bases). V lost 5 bases, J lost 3 bases, and 7 bases lay in between. The germline gives CDR1 SQVTM, CDR2 ANQGSEA. This CDR3 is 11 amino acids long. CDR3: CSVSGEETQYF. CDR3 in DNA: TGCAGCGTTTCGGGAGAAGAGACCCAGTACTTC.

The chain has TRBV6-6 and TRBJ2-7; D might be TRBD1 (6 bases). The CDR3 is made up of 15 amino acids. V lost 8 bases to trimming and J lost 7 bases, with 24 bases between them. Germline-derived CDR1 and CDR2 are MNHNY and SVGAGI (reference sequence). The CDR3 DNA reads as TGTGCCAGCGCAACCGGCCTGGACAGTTCAGGGGAGCAGTACTTC. Its translation is CASATGLDSSGEQYF.

This clone turned up a few times. The V and J genes are TRBV6-5 and TRBJ1-2, with D hard to call. Germline CDR1 is MNHEY and CDR2 is SVGAGI. V lost 2 bases, J lost 4 bases, and 8 bases lay in between. The CDR3 sequence is 13 residues long. The CDR3 region is CASSYGRSYGYTF. The CDR3 DNA reads TGTGCCAGCAGTTACGGTCGGTCCTATGGCTACACCTTC.

This chain joins TRBV6-5 and TRBJ1-1, with D perhaps TRBD1 (5 bases). V lost 0 bases and J lost 4, with 12 bases in between. Germline values: CDR1 MNHEY, CDR2 SVGAGI. The CDR3 covers 15 residues. As DNA, the CDR3 is TGTGCCAGCAGTTACTCGGTAGGGGCGGGCACTGAAGCTTTCTTT. Protein product: CASSYSVGAGTEAFF.

This rearrangement joins TRBV14 to TRBJ1-1, with D unclear. The CDR3 totals 13 residues. The germline V gene has CDR1 SGHDN and CDR2 FVKESK. V lost 1 base and J 4 bases, leaving 7 bases between the germline ends. The CDR3 region is CASSQVQLTEAFF. In DNA, the CDR3 is TGTGCCAGCAGCCAAGTACAACTCACTGAAGCTTTCTTT.

This sequence joins TRBV9 and TRBJ2-1, with D maybe TRBD2 (6 bases). This CDR3 contains 14 residues. Trimming took off 4 bases at V and 5 bases at J, with 13 bases between the two ends. The germline gives CDR1 SGDLS, CDR2 YYNGEE. CDR3 bases: TGTGCCAGCAGCACCAGCGGGCGTAACAATGAGCAGTTCTTC. Protein sequence: CASSTSGRNNEQFF.

The chain recombines TRBV7-3 with TRBJ2-3; D is possibly TRBD2 (6 bases). The CDR3 loop spans 12 amino acids. Trimming shortened V by 3 bases and J by 6 bases, and 7 bases separated the two germline ends. Germline CDR1 SGHTA, CDR2 FQGTGA. The CDR3 sequence is CASSFSGDTQYF. The CDR3, as DNA: TGTGCCAGCAGCTTCAGCGGGGATACGCAGTATTTT.

This clone was counted only a few times. The chain carries TRBV6-1 and TRBJ1-4; D uncertain. The CDR3 length is 17 residues. In germline, CDR1 is MNHNS, CDR2 SASEGT. Trimming stripped 3 bases from V and 6 bases from J, with 20 bases between. The CDR3 loop reads CASSDRPPLGEDEKLFF. DNA for the CDR3: TGTGCCAGCAGTGATCGACCCCCCCTCGGGGAAGATGAAAAACTGTTTTTT.

This sequence joins TRBV5-8 and TRBJ2-5; 13 bases align to TRBD2. This CDR3 is 16 amino acids long. Germline CDR1 and CDR2: SGHTS and YDEGEE. Trimming took 4 bases from V and 4 from J; bases not matched to a gene: 7. CDR3 region: CASSEYWTSGGETQYF. DNA of the CDR3: TGTGCCAGCAGCGAATACTGGACTAGCGGGGGAGAGACCCAGTACTTC.

The chain recombines TRBV11-3 with TRBJ1-1; D ambiguous. The CDR3 runs 14 residues. The V gene lost 5 bases and the J gene lost 1 base, with 11 bases spanning the gap. Germline V gene sequence: CDR1 SGHNT, CDR2 YENEEA. The CDR3 is CASSPGPRNTEAFF. The CDR3, as DNA: TGTGCCAGCAGCCCTGGACCGAGGAACACTGAAGCTTTCTTT.

The chain employs TRBV6-5 and TRBJ2-7, with unresolved D. Trimming removed 2 bases at V and 9 bases at J, with 20 bases between. The CDR3 is 15 residues long. Germline CDR1 MNHEY, CDR2 SVGAGI. DNA for the CDR3: TGTGCCAGCAGTTACGGCGGACGCCAAGGGCACGGGCAGTACTTC. It is translated as CASSYGGRQGHGQYF.